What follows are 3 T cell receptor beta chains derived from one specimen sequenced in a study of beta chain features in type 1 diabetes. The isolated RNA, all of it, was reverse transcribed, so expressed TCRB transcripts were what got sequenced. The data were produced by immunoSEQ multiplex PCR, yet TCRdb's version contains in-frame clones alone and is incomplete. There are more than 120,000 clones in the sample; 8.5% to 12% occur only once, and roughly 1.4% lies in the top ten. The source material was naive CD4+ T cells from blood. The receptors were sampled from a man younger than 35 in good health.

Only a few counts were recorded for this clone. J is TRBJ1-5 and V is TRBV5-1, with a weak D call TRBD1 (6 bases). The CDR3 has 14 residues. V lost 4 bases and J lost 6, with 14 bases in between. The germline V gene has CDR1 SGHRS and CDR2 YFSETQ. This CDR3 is CASSTGQIGQPQHF. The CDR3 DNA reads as TGCGCCAGCAGCACCGGACAGATAGGTCAGCCCCAGCATTTT.

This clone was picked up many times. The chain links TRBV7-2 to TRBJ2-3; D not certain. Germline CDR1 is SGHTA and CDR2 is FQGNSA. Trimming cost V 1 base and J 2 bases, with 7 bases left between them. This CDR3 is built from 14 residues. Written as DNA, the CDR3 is TGTGCCAGCAGCTTAGTTGTCTCCACAGATACGCAGTATTTT. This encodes CASSLVVSTDTQYF.

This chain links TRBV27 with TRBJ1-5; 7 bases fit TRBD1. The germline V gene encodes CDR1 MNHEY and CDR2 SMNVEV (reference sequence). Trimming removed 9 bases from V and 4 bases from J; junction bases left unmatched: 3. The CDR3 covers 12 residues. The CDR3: CARGTENQPQHF. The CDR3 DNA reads TGTGCCAGAGGGACAGAAAATCAGCCCCAGCATTTT.